Sequencing of this TCR beta chain was carried out in a study of OX40 agonist ivuxolimab in advanced cancers. Study-wide results and limits: No antigen was identified for the clonally expanded peripheral T cells.

TCRdb's copy holds only in-frame clones and misses some; the assay was immunoSEQ multiplex PCR. The data contain roughly 110,000 clones, about 91% of them seen just once; the ten biggest clones take up approximately 1.2%. Remarks on this clone: Its antigen remains unidentified.

Autoimmune disease history or systemic immunosuppression was exclusionary. This CDR3 region has 16 residues. Germline-derived CDR1 and CDR2 are SGHVS and FQNEAQ. Trimming took 0 bases from V and 4 from J; bases not matched to a gene: 7. This chain joins TRBV7-8 and TRBJ1-1; 8 nucleotides align to TRBD1. This sequence was found in an adult with an advanced solid tumor such as melanoma, head and neck, liver or kidney cancer. This specimen consisted of CD4+ or CD8+ T cells sorted from blood, obtained in a trial of the OX40 agonist ivuxolimab. In nucleotides, the CDR3 is TGTGCCAGCAGCTTAGCGCCGGACAGGGTAGGCACTGAAGCTTTCTTT. Translated: CASSLAPDRVGTEAFF. Filled out from reference TRBV7-8 and TRBJ1-1, the complete variable domain reads GAGVSQSPRYKVAKRGQDVALRCDPISGHVSLFWYQQALGQGPEFLTYFQNEAQLDKSGLPSDRFFAERPEGSVSTLKIQRTQQEDSAVYLCASSLAPDRVGTEAFFGQGTRLTVV.